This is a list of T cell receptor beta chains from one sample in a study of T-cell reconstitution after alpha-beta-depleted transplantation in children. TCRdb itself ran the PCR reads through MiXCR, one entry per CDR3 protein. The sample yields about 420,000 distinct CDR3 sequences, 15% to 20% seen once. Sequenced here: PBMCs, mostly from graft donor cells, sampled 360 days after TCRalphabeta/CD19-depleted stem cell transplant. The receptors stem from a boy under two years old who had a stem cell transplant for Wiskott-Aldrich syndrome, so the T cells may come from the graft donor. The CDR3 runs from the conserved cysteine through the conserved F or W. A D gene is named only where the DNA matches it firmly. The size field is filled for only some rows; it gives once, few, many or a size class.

CDR3nt: TGTGCCAGCAGTTACGAGGGGGGAGCCAAAAACATTCAGTACTTC; CDR3aa: CASSYEGGAKNIQYF; v_gene: TRBV6-2/TRBV6-3; abundance: few; j_gene: TRBJ2-4; d_gene: .
CDR3nt: TGTGCCATCAGTGTGCGGGACACCGTCGACAACAGTGAGCAGTTCTTC; CDR3aa: CAISVRDTVDNSEQFF; v_gene: TRBV10-3; abundance: .; j_gene: TRBJ2-1; d_gene: .
CDR3nt: TGTGCCAGCAGTTTTGGTTACGGGAGGGCGTTCCCCGGGGAGCTGTTTTTT; CDR3aa: CASSFGYGRAFPGELFF; v_gene: TRBV12-3/TRBV12-4; abundance: .; j_gene: TRBJ2-2; d_gene: TRBD2
CDR3nt: TGTGCCAGCAGCCCGGGACCTAATATAGAACGCTCCTACGAGCAGTACTTC; CDR3aa: CASSPGPNIERSYEQYF; v_gene: TRBV9; abundance: few; j_gene: TRBJ2-7; d_gene: .
CDR3nt: TGTGCCACCAGCAGAGATGGCGTGGAGACCCAGTACTTC; CDR3aa: CATSRDGVETQYF; v_gene: TRBV15; abundance: few; j_gene: TRBJ2-5; d_gene: .
CDR3nt: TGTGCCAGCACCTCAACCCGACAGCGGGAGCACTCCTACGAGCAGTACTTC; CDR3aa: CASTSTRQREHSYEQYF; v_gene: TRBV6-2/TRBV6-3; abundance: few; j_gene: TRBJ2-7; d_gene: TRBD2
CDR3nt: TGTGCCATCAGTGAGTCAGGTGCCCGGATCGTGGAGCAGTATTTT; CDR3aa: CAISESGARIVEQYF; v_gene: TRBV10-3; abundance: few; j_gene: TRBJ2-3; d_gene: .
CDR3nt: TGCGCCAGCAGCTTGGCCGGTGACAGGGTATATGAAAAACTGTTTTTT; CDR3aa: CASSLAGDRVYEKLFF; v_gene: TRBV5-1; abundance: many; j_gene: TRBJ1-4; d_gene: TRBD1
CDR3nt: TGTGCCAGCAGCCCAGGGATATCCGGGGAGCTGTTTTTT; CDR3aa: CASSPGISGELFF; v_gene: TRBV12-3/TRBV12-4; abundance: many; j_gene: TRBJ2-2; d_gene: .
CDR3nt: TGTGCCAGTAGTATAGGTGGGATAAACCCGCCCCAGCATTTT; CDR3aa: CASSIGGINPPQHF; v_gene: TRBV19; abundance: few; j_gene: TRBJ1-5; d_gene: .
CDR3nt: TGTGCCAGCAGCTTAGGGGGGGCCTCTGGGGCCAACGTCCTGACTTTC; CDR3aa: CASSLGGASGANVLTF; v_gene: TRBV7-9; abundance: .; j_gene: TRBJ2-6; d_gene: .
CDR3nt: TGTGCCAGCAGCTTAGAAGACAGGAGGAGGGACTATGGCTACACCTTC; CDR3aa: CASSLEDRRRDYGYTF; v_gene: TRBV7-9; abundance: few; j_gene: TRBJ1-2; d_gene: .
CDR3nt: TGCGCCAGCAGGCCAGTGGGGGCCTTCAATGAGCAGTTCTTC; CDR3aa: CASRPVGAFNEQFF; v_gene: TRBV5-1; abundance: few; j_gene: TRBJ2-1; d_gene: .
CDR3nt: TGTGCCAGCAGCTCCCGGACTAGCGGGAGTTGGAAGAGCACAGATACGCAGTATTTT; CDR3aa: CASSSRTSGSWKSTDTQYF; v_gene: TRBV11-2; abundance: .; j_gene: TRBJ2-3; d_gene: TRBD2
CDR3nt: TGCAGTGCTATGGGGAGCACTCAAGAGACCCAGTACTTC; CDR3aa: CSAMGSTQETQYF; v_gene: TRBV20-1; abundance: many; j_gene: TRBJ2-5; d_gene: .
CDR3nt: TGCAGTGCTAGGAAACCTGGACTAGTGATCCGGTACAATGAGCAGTTCTTC; CDR3aa: CSARKPGLVIRYNEQFF; v_gene: TRBV20-1; abundance: few; j_gene: TRBJ2-1; d_gene: TRBD2
CDR3nt: TGTGCCAGCAGTTTAGGTGGACAGAAGGTGTACTTC; CDR3aa: CASSLGGQKVYF; v_gene: TRBV12-3/TRBV12-4; abundance: few; j_gene: TRBJ2-7; d_gene: .
CDR3nt: TGTGCCAGCAGACACCTCACAGGGAACAGGAACACCGGGGAGCTGTTTTTT; CDR3aa: CASRHLTGNRNTGELFF; v_gene: TRBV6-2/TRBV6-3; abundance: .; j_gene: TRBJ2-2; d_gene: .
CDR3nt: TGTGCCAGCAGCTTACCCGGGACTAGCGGGGGTCGGGAGCAGTTCTTC; CDR3aa: CASSLPGTSGGREQFF; v_gene: TRBV7-9; abundance: .; j_gene: TRBJ2-1; d_gene: TRBD2
CDR3nt: TGCGCCAGCAGCTTGCCCCCGGGACCGGAGCAGTTCTTC; CDR3aa: CASSLPPGPEQFF; v_gene: TRBV5-1; abundance: few; j_gene: TRBJ2-1; d_gene: .
CDR3nt: TGCAGTGCTAGCGGGCAGGGCAACACCGGGGAGCTGTTTTTT; CDR3aa: CSASGQGNTGELFF; v_gene: TRBV20-1; abundance: few; j_gene: TRBJ2-2; d_gene: .
CDR3nt: TGTGCCACCAGTGATGCAAACAAACAGGCTTACTATGGCTACACCTTC; CDR3aa: CATSDANKQAYYGYTF; v_gene: TRBV24-1; abundance: .; j_gene: TRBJ1-2; d_gene: .